This is a list of T cell receptor beta chains from one sample in a study of neurological immune-mediated disorders. Via MiXCR, TCRdb re-called the 5' RACE reads, giving one row per CDR3 protein. Of approximately 86,000 distinct CDR3 sequences in the sample, about 2.5% are singletons; the top ten hold 1.1%. Material: PBMCs. The receptors shown here come from a woman aged 25-40 years with multiple sclerosis. The CDR3 runs from the conserved cysteine through the conserved F or W. D genes are given only for firm matches. Not all rows give a size; the values are once, few, many and, for expanded clones, a class.

TGTGCCACCACAGAAAGGGGGACAAGGAGCTCTGGGGCCAACGTCCTGACTTTC	CATTERGTRSSGANVLTF	many	TRBJ2-6	TRBV10-3	NA
TGCAGTTCTTATTATGGCACTGAAGCTTTCTTT	CSSYYGTEAFF	many	TRBJ1-1	TRBV20-1	NA
TGTGCCAGCAGACATGAGTGGAGCGACTACGAGCAGTACTTC	CASRHEWSDYEQYF	many	TRBJ2-7	TRBV6-2/TRBV6-3	NA
TGTGCCACCAGTGAAAACGCGGGAGCTTCCTACAATGAGCAGTTCTTC	CATSENAGASYNEQFF	many	TRBJ2-1	TRBV24-1	TRBD2
TGTGCCATCAGTGGGGGCCTCCGCGACCTCCTCTACGAGCAGTACTTC	CAISGGLRDLLYEQYF	NA	TRBJ2-7	TRBV10-3	NA
TGTGCCACCAGTGACCAGGGACAGAAGAAACGGAATGAGCAGTTCTTC	CATSDQGQKKRNEQFF	many	TRBJ2-1	TRBV24-1	TRBD1
TGTGCCTGTGTGGACCCCTACAATGAGCAGTTCTTC	CACVDPYNEQFF	many	TRBJ2-1	TRBV30	NA
TGTGCCAGCAGTCCCCGGCCTGAGGGCACAGATACGCAGTATTTT	CASSPRPEGTDTQYF	many	TRBJ2-3	TRBV6-5	NA
TGTGCCAGCAGGCGAGGCGGTCCCGAGCAGTACTTC	CASRRGGPEQYF	many	TRBJ2-7	TRBV12-3/TRBV12-4	NA
TGTGCCAGCATCCGGGCTTGGAACACTGAAGCTTTCTTT	CASIRAWNTEAFF	many	TRBJ1-1	TRBV6-2/TRBV6-3	NA
TGTGCCTGGAGTCTGGGACTATCATCCAATGAGCAGTTCTTC	CAWSLGLSSNEQFF	many	TRBJ2-1	TRBV30	TRBD2
TGTGCCAGCAGTTTAACCGTGGAGGGACGAAACTATGGCTACACCTTC	CASSLTVEGRNYGYTF	NA	TRBJ1-2	TRBV12-3/TRBV12-4	NA
TGTGCCACCAGTCCGGACAGGGCAACAGATACGCAGTATTTT	CATSPDRATDTQYF	many	TRBJ2-3	TRBV15	TRBD1
TGTGCCAGCAGTGCGGGCGGTTCGAGAGCCTACGAGCAGTACTTC	CASSAGGSRAYEQYF	many	TRBJ2-7	TRBV12-3/TRBV12-4	NA
TGTGCCAGCAGCCTCGGGGAGGAGGTCGGCTACACCTTC	CASSLGEEVGYTF	many	TRBJ1-2	TRBV3-1	NA
TGTGCCAGCAGCTTAGGACGGGAGCCCTACAATGAGCAGTTCTTC	CASSLGREPYNEQFF	many	TRBJ2-1	TRBV7-2	NA
TGCAGCGTCATCGAGGGGTACGAGCAGTACTTC	CSVIEGYEQYF	few	TRBJ2-7	TRBV29-1	NA
TGTGCCAGCACTCTCGCGGGGACTGAAGCTTTCTTT	CASTLAGTEAFF	many	TRBJ1-1	TRBV6-2/TRBV6-3	NA
TGCAGTGCGGGACGATTTGCAACTAATGAAAAACTGTTTTTT	CSAGRFATNEKLFF	many	TRBJ1-4	TRBV20-1	NA
TGCAGTGCTATGCCGGGACAGGCCCATAATTTGGAAGCTTTCTTT	CSAMPGQAHNLEAFF	many	TRBJ1-1	TRBV20-1	TRBD1
TGTGCCAGCAGGACCCGGGACACCTCCTACGAGCAGTACTTC	CASRTRDTSYEQYF	many	TRBJ2-7	TRBV6-2/TRBV6-3	NA
TGCAGTGCTAGAGATCCGGGACAGTTCATGACGGATAGCAATCAGCCCCAGCATTTT	CSARDPGQFMTDSNQPQHF	many	TRBJ1-5	TRBV20-1	TRBD1
TGCAGTGCTAACTCGCGAGGCGGCCACACCGGGGAGCTGTTTTTT	CSANSRGGHTGELFF	many	TRBJ2-2	TRBV20-1	NA
TGCGCCAGCAGCTTGGGATCTAGCGGAGGTTTCTACGAGCAGTACTTC	CASSLGSSGGFYEQYF	many	TRBJ2-7	TRBV5-1	TRBD2
TGCGCCGATAGGGGTACCAATCAGCCCCAGCATTTT	CADRGTNQPQHF	many	TRBJ1-5	TRBV10-1	NA
TGTGCCAGCAGCTTCTCTAGCGGAGGGGAGACCCAGTACTTC	CASSFSSGGETQYF	many	TRBJ2-5	TRBV7-2	TRBD2
TGTGCCAGCAAAGGAGGGACGGTGCTATACGAGCAGTACTTC	CASKGGTVLYEQYF	many	TRBJ2-7	TRBV6-2/TRBV6-3	NA
TGTGCCAGCAGTTACGACAGGATCCATGAGCAGTTCTTC	CASSYDRIHEQFF	many	TRBJ2-1	TRBV6-5	NA
TGCGCCACCAAAACAGGGGTCTACGAGCAGTACTTC	CATKTGVYEQYF	many	TRBJ2-7	TRBV10-2	TRBD1
TGCGCCAGCAGCCCCCGACAGCGCACCTACGAGCAGTACTTC	CASSPRQRTYEQYF	NA	TRBJ2-7	TRBV4-1	NA
TGCAGCGTTGCCCGACAGGGGAGGACCGGGGAGCTGTTTTTT	CSVARQGRTGELFF	many	TRBJ2-2	TRBV29-1	TRBD1
TGTGCCCCCAAAGTGGCTAGCGGGAGGGCGGGGGAATTTTACAATGAGCAGTTCTTC	CAPKVASGRAGEFYNEQFF	many	TRBJ2-1	TRBV6-5	TRBD2
TGCAGTGCCCCGAATCGAGCGGGAGGGCCAGGGAATGAGCAGTTCTTC	CSAPNRAGGPGNEQFF	NA	TRBJ2-1	TRBV20-1	TRBD2
TGTGCCAGCAGCCCGGGACTAGCGTTCTCCTACGAGCAGTACTTC	CASSPGLAFSYEQYF	many	TRBJ2-7	TRBV7-2	TRBD2
TGTGCCAGTAGTGTTGCAGGTCCTATCTATGGCTACACCTTC	CASSVAGPIYGYTF	many	TRBJ1-2	TRBV19	NA
TGCAGTGCCCACAGGGGGCAAGGAAACACCATATATTTT	CSAHRGQGNTIYF	many	TRBJ1-3	TRBV20-1	TRBD1
TGTGCCAGCAGCGTAGGGGACTCTTTACACTATGGCTACACCTTC	CASSVGDSLHYGYTF	many	TRBJ1-2	TRBV9	NA
TGTGCCAGCAGTTTGGCGGGGTATGAACAGCCCCAGCATTTT	CASSLAGYEQPQHF	few	TRBJ1-5	TRBV27	NA
TGCAGCGTTGAACTCCAGTCCCACGGGCAGTACTTC	CSVELQSHGQYF	many	TRBJ2-7	TRBV29-1	NA
TGCAGTTCCGTCAAGACAGGAGCCCACCAAGAGACCCAGTACTTC	CSSVKTGAHQETQYF	many	TRBJ2-5	TRBV20-1	NA
TGTGCCAGCACTACAGGGCAGGTTGAAAAACTGTTTTTT	CASTTGQVEKLFF	many	TRBJ1-4	TRBV6-6	NA
TGCAGTGCTAGTTCCACACACCCGGGAAAGGGGATCCACGAGCAGTACTTC	CSASSTHPGKGIHEQYF	few	TRBJ2-7	TRBV20-1	NA
TGCGCCAGCAGCTTGGCGGCCGGGGGCCCGAACACCGGGGAGCTGTTTTTT	CASSLAAGGPNTGELFF	medium-sized	TRBJ2-2	TRBV5-1	NA
TGCAGCGTTGAAGATCCACAGAACACCGGGGAGCTGTTTTTT	CSVEDPQNTGELFF	many	TRBJ2-2	TRBV29-1	NA
TGTGCCAGCAGCTTAACTAGCGGGAGCTTCAATGAGCAGTTCTTC	CASSLTSGSFNEQFF	many	TRBJ2-1	TRBV7-2	TRBD2
TGTGCCAGCAGTGTGGACAGGGGGAGAGGAGAGACCCAGTACTTC	CASSVDRGRGETQYF	many	TRBJ2-5	TRBV28	TRBD1
TGCAGCGTTGTTAGGTCGATAGCGGGAGGCAATGAGCAGTTCTTC	CSVVRSIAGGNEQFF	many	TRBJ2-1	TRBV29-1	TRBD2
TGTGCCTGGAGTCCCCGCACTTACAATGAGCAGTTCTTC	CAWSPRTYNEQFF	many	TRBJ2-1	TRBV30	NA
TGCGCCAGCAGCCTGGGGGCTGGGGGATCTGATGGCTACACCTTC	CASSLGAGGSDGYTF	many	TRBJ1-2	TRBV5-1	NA
TGCAGTGTTGCAGGGGATCTCTCCTACAATGAGCAGTTCTTC	CSVAGDLSYNEQFF	many	TRBJ2-1	TRBV20-1	NA
TGCAGTGCTAGAGACCGTGTGGGGTCGGGCCGGAAGAGGTACTACGAGCAGTACTTC	CSARDRVGSGRKRYYEQYF	many	TRBJ2-7	TRBV20-1	NA
TGTGCCAGTAGTATAGGGGGAGGTGATACTGAAGCTTTCTTT	CASSIGGGDTEAFF	many	TRBJ1-1	TRBV19	NA
TGTGCCAGCCGAGGAGGGTTAGACTATGGCTACACCTTC	CASRGGLDYGYTF	many	TRBJ1-2	TRBV12-3/TRBV12-4	NA
TGTGCCAGCAGCTGGGGTGACGGGATCTACGAGCAGTACTTC	CASSWGDGIYEQYF	many	TRBJ2-7	TRBV14	NA